A selection of T cell receptor beta chains follows, all from one sample in a study of T cell repertoires in cytomegalovirus infection. TCRdb recomputed calls from the reads with MiXCR, one row per CDR3 protein. The sample lists around 85,000 distinct CDR3 sequences, approximately 43% occurring once. What these receptors recognize is not known. Here the sequenced sample was CD8+ T cells from cultured PBMCs, taken from culture after CMV antigen stimulation. These receptors were collected from a human donor in good health (CMV status not recorded). Some clones in this sample may be carry-over from other donors' samples. Each CDR3 is given with its conserved first and last residue.

v_call cdr3_aa
TRBV6-5 CASSYGTGEVNTEAFF
TRBV28 CASSSPRDLRPGYTF
TRBV7-2 CASSQTSSPGELFF
TRBV14 CASSQDARNLGGTKNIQYF
TRBV18 CASSPPSGGREQFF
TRBV14 CASSPRLGLASYEQYF
TRBV20-1 CSATTSGGARDTQYF
TRBV25-1 CASSEYGGSVGYEQYF
TRBV6-5 CASSPVPASGANVLTF
TRBV6-2/TRBV6-3 CASSYSTGESAYEQYF
TRBV11-2 CASHFGPNTGELFF